This T cell receptor beta chain was documented in a study of shared clonotypes between healthy human individuals. Assay: immunoSEQ multiplex PCR; the TCRdb copy retains only in-frame clones and omits some. The sample has 2 million or so clones; less than 95% are singletons. About this clone: Other nucleotide sequences from this sample produce the same CDR3.

Naive-designated CD8 cells lacked CD45RO, were positively enriched for CCR7, and omitted terminally differentiated effector memory CD45RA+ cells. The sample taken for sequencing was naive CD8+ T cells sorted from blood. The origin of this receptor is a man younger than 35 in good health.

CDR3 in amino acids: CASSLGYSNQPQHF. The CDR3, as DNA: TGTGCCAGCAGTTTAGGGTATAGCAATCAGCCCCAGCATTTT. This chain joins TRBV27 and TRBJ1-5; D not resolved. The CDR3 has 14 residues. CDR1 is MNHEY, CDR2 SMNVEV, per germline (reference sequence). V lost 2 bases and J lost 0, with 5 bases in between.